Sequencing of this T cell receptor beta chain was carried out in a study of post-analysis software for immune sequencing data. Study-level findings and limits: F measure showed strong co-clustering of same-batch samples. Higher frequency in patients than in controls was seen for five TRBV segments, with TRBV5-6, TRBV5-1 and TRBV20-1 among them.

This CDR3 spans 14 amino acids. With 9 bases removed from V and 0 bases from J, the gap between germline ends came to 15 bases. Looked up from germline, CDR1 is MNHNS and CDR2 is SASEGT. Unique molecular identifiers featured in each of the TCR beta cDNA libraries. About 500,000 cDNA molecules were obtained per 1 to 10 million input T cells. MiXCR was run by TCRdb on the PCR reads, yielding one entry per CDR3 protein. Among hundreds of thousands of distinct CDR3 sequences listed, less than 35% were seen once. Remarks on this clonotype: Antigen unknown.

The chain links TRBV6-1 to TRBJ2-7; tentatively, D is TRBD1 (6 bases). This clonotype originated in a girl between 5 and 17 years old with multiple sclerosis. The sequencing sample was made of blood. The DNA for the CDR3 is TGTGCCAGTCTGACAGGAAAAAACTCCTACGAGCAGTACTTC. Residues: CASLTGKNSYEQYF.